This T cell receptor (beta chain) was identified during a study of T cells after yellow fever vaccination (dated by TCRdb to the late 2010s). Regarding the complete study: The SMART-Seq v4 Ultra Low Input RNA kit was used to prepare libraries from fractions with low cell numbers. To follow T-cell clones before and after both primary and booster YFV17D yellow fever vaccination, bulk TCR alpha and beta repertoires underwent longitudinal sequencing. Two healthy male donors, one aged 18 to 30 and one aged 30 to 40 years, made up the cohort. Blood was collected at multiple timepoints before and after primary and secondary immunization, and bulk PBMC replicates and cell subsets were isolated. What the research found in general, with its limitations: A small share of clonotypes was detected in both CD4 and CD8 compartments, with the overlap likely arising from convergent recombination. Only two donors were included in the study, so the extent to which the findings can be generalized is limited. Computational filtering was needed because FACS-sorted repertoires could contain abundant contaminating clonotypes from the bulk population. After the booster, most clones that had expanded after primary vaccination were detected again (around 97% of CD4 and 88% of CD8), suggesting broad maintenance of memory. Compared with the primary T-cell response, the secondary T-cell response was faster but weaker, reaching its peak on day 5 rather than on day 15.

CDR1 and CDR2 (SGHDN, FVKESK) derive from the germline V gene. The CDR3 holds 16 amino acids from the cysteine to the phenylalanine. Only CDR3 DNA remains: 48 bases, in frame from the first base. V and J are truncated by 4 bases and 5 bases respectively, leaving an intervening sequence of 20 bases. Synthesis of TCR cDNA relied on 5'RACE template switching, a step that introduced a universal primer site along with unique molecular identifiers. cDNA synthesis was primed from both the TCR alpha and TCR beta constant segments. Library amplification involved two PCR steps, and the second step added sample barcodes and sequencing adapters. Libraries were sequenced on Illumina HiSeq 2500 (2x100 bp) or NovaSeq (2x150 bp). Under the source paper's analysis protocol: Demultiplexing of reads and collapsing into UMI consensus sequences were performed with MIGEC, and V(D)J alignment was carried out with MiXCR. Vaccine-responding clonotypes were defined with edgeR using replicate PBMC samples, requiring FDR below 0.01 and a log2 fold change above 5 up to day 15. Each bulk clonotype was labeled CD4 or CD8 based on which sequenced repertoire, CD4 or CD8, contained the clonotype at higher abundance. In TCRdb, the public reads were trimmed at Q25 with fastp and aligned with MiXCR, with productive beta chains retained. CDR3 protein duplicates are merged, each entry listing the most common genes and DNA. The V and J calls, along with clone size, are taken from TCRdb and not from the paper's own processing. The sample profile shows 300,000 to 400,000 distinct CDR3 sequences; roughly 9.4% of them were found once. More than 15% of the sample is in the top ten clones.

This specimen's treatment or condition label, interpreted: live attenuated yellow fever vaccine strain. At each blood-draw timepoint, two biological replicates of bulk PBMCs were collected. PBMCs were isolated from peripheral blood using a standard Ficoll-Paque protocol. TriZol was used to extract RNA from bulk PBMCs, CD4 and CD8 fractions, and dextramer-positive and dextramer-negative fractions. About this clonotype itself: Its antigen has not been determined. No base qualities exist here, and no much larger clone lies one base off it.

The chain uses TRBV14 and TRBJ1-2; possibly the D gene is TRBD1, per 6 matching bases. Sequenced material: PBMCs, taken on the day of the first yellow fever vaccination. The sequence was obtained from a man aged 18 to 29 who received the YFV17D yellow fever vaccine. The CDR3 sequence is CASSRKQGFGLYGYTF. The DNA is as follows: TGTGCCAGCAGCCGAAAACAGGGTTTTGGGCTATATGGCTACACCTTC.